This T cell receptor beta chain was documented in a study of circulating CD8 cells and anti-PD-1 response in melanoma. For the study at large: Anti-PD-1 was first-line therapy for about 55% of the 13 patients. Response groups: complete/partial responders versus stable/progressive non-responders. Broader study findings: At M1, fewer than 7% of TRB clonotypes appeared in multiple subsets. PD-1 and DPOS subsets showed similar, higher clonality than DNEG.

From live CD3+CD8+TCRalphabeta+ cells, four PD-1 and/or TIGIT subsets were sorted. In this sample, this clonotype is medium-sized. Its cognate antigen is unknown. One end of the junction varies from germline; a read error may be responsible. This CDR3 spans 12 amino acids. Germline CDR1 and CDR2: MDHEN and SYDVKM. The QIAseq Immune Repertoire TCR panel built the libraries from roughly 15 ng of total RNA. TCRdb processed the reads anew with MiXCR; each CDR3 protein has one entry. This sample has some 600 distinct CDR3 sequences, with 9.5% to 12% found just once. The sequences come from CD8+ T cells from PBMCs, collected at baseline or after one month of anti-PD-1 therapy (not recorded which). This chain connects TRBV28 to TRBJ2-7; D is undetermined. The TCR originated in a human donor with melanoma. The CDR3 protein is CAGSFSAYEQYF. In DNA form, the CDR3 reads TGTGCCGGCAGCTTCTCCGCCTACGAGCAGTACTTC. The full variable domain, in which reference TRBV28 and TRBJ2-7 provide the parts outside the CDR3, is DVKVTQSSRYLVKRTGEKVFLECVQDMDHENMFWYRQDPGLGLRLIYFSYDVKMKEKGDIPEGYSVSREKKERFSLILESASTNQTSMYLCAGSFSAYEQYFGPGTRLTVT.